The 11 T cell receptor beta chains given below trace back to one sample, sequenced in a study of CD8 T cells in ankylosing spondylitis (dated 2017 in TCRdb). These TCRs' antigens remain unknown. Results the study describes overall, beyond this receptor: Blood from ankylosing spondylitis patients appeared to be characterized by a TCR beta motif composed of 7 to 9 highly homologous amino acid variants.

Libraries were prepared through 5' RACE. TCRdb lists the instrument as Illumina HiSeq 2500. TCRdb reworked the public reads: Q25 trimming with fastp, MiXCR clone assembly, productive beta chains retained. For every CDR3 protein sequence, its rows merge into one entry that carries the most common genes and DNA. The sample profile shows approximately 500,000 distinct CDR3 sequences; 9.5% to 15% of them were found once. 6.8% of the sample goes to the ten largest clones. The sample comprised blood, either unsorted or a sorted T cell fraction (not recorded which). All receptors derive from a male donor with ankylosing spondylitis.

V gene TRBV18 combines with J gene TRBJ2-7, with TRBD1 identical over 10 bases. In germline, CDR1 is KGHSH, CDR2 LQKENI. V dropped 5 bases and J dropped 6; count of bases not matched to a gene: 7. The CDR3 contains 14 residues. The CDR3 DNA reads TGTGCCAGCTCATCGACAGGGGGCTCCGGCGAGCAGTACTTC. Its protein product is CASSSTGGSGEQYF.

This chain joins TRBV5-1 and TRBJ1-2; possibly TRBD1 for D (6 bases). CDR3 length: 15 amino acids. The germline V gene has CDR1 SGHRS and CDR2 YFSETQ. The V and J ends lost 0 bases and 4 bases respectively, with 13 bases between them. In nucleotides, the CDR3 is TGCGCCAGCAGCTTGGCCGAGGGGGGCGCCTATGGCTACACCTTC. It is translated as CASSLAEGGAYGYTF.

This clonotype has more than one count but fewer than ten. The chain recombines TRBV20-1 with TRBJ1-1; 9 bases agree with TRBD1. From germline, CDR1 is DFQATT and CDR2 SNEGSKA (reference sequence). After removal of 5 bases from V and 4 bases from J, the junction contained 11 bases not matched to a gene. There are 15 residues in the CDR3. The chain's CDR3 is CSAEDRGGFSTEAFF. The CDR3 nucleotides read TGCAGTGCTGAGGACAGGGGAGGCTTTAGCACTGAAGCTTTCTTT.

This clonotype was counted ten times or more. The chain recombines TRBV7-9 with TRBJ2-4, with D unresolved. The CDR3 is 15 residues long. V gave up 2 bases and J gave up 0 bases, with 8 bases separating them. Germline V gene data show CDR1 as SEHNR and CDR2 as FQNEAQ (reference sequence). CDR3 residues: CASSLSNIAKNIQYF. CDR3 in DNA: TGTGCCAGCAGCTTATCGAACATAGCCAAAAACATTCAGTACTTC. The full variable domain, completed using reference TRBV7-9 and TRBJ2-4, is DTGVSQNPRHKITKRGQNVTFRCDPISEHNRLYWYRQTLGQGPEFLTYFQNEAQLEKSRLLSDRFSAERPKGSFSTLEIQRTEQGDSAMYLCASSLSNIAKNIQYFGAGTRLSVL.

The CDR3 loop reads CSAPGTHGETQYF. The DNA of the CDR3 is TGCAGTGCACCTGGGACTCATGGGGAGACCCAGTACTTC. The J gene is TRBJ2-5, the V gene TRBV20-1, with TRBD2 as a possible D gene (6 bases). The germline gives CDR1 DFQATT, CDR2 SNEGSKA (reference sequence). V lost 6 bases and J 5 bases, leaving 16 bases between the germline ends. The length of the CDR3 is 13 residues.

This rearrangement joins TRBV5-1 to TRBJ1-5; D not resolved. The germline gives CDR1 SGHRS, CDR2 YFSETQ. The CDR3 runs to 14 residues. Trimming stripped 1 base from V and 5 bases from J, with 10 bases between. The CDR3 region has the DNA TGCGCCAGCAGCTTGTCAGGAGATGATCAGCCCCAGCATTTT. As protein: CASSLSGDDQPQHF.

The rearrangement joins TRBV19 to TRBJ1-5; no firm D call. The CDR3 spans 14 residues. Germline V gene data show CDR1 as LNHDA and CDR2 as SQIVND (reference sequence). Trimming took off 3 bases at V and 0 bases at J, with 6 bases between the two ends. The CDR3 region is CASSIDDSNQPQHF. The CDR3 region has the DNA TGTGCCAGTAGTATCGACGATAGCAATCAGCCCCAGCATTTT.

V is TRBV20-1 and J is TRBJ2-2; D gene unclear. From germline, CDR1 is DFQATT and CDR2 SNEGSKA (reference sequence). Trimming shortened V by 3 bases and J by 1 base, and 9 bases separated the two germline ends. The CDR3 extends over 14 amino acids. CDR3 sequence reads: CSASGLLNTGELFF. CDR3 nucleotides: TGCAGTGCTAGCGGCCTCTTGAACACCGGGGAGCTGTTTTTT.

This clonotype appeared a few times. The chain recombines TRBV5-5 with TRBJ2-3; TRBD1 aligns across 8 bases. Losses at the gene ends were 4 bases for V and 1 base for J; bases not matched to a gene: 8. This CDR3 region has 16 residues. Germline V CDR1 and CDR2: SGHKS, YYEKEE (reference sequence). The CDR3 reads CASSVSPGQGTDTQYF. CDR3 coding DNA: TGTGCCAGCAGCGTAAGTCCGGGACAGGGCACAGATACGCAGTATTTT.

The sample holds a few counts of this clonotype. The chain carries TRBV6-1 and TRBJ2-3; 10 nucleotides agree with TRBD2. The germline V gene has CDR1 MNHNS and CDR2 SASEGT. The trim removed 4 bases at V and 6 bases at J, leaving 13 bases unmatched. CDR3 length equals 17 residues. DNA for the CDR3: TGTGCCAGCAGTGCACTCGGAAGCGGGAGGGCCCCGGATACGCAGTATTTT. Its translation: CASSALGSGRAPDTQYF.

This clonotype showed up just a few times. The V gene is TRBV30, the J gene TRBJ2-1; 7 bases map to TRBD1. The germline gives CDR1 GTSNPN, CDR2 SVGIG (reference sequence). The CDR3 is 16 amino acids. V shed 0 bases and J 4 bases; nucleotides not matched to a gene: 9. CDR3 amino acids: CAWSVLKGARYNEQFF. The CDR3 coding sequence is TGTGCCTGGAGTGTCCTCAAGGGGGCGCGGTACAATGAGCAGTTCTTC.